This entry describes one T cell receptor beta chain. The record originates from a study of blood T cell repertoires in COVID-19. Whole-study context: Whether acute or convalescent, the COVID-19 samples came from the United States, Italy and Spain. From T cells, B-cell-depleted T cells, or PBMCs came the material, which was cDNA or gDNA.

A Seattle source enrolled patients during active infection and followed them longitudinally. Trimming removed 1 base at V and 7 bases at J, with 14 bases between. The CDR3 has 15 residues. Germline V gene data show CDR1 as LGHDT and CDR2 as YNNKEL (reference sequence). Authors' methods: Estimates of nucleated cell counts were drawn from the amplification of reference gene primers. Only in-frame clones appear in the TCRdb table, and some are missing; sequencing was by immunoSEQ multiplex PCR. The V and J calls and clone size come from that table; D and trimming were worked out from the DNA. The sample yields 250,000 to 300,000 clones, roughly 88% seen once.

Sequences were obtained from peripheral blood. The origin of this receptor is a woman in her seventies with COVID-19, enrolled during active disease. The chain recombines TRBV3-1 (or the pseudogene TRBV3-2) with TRBJ2-1; D possibly corresponds to TRBD2 (5 bases). The CDR3 DNA reads as TGTGCCAGCAGCCAAGCCGGCGGGCCGGGGAATGAGCAGTTCTTC. The encoded protein is CASSQAGGPGNEQFF.